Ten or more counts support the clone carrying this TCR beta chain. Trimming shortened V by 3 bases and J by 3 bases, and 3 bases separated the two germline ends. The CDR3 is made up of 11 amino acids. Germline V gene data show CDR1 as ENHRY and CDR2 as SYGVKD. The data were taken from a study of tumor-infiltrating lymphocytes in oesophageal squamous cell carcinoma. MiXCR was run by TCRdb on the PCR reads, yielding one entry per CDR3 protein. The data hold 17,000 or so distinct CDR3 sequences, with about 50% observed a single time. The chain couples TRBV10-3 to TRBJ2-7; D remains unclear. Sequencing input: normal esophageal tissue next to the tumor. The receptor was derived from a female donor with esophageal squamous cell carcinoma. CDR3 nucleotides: TGTGCCATCAGTGACAACTACGAGCAGTACTTC. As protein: CAISDNYEQYF.